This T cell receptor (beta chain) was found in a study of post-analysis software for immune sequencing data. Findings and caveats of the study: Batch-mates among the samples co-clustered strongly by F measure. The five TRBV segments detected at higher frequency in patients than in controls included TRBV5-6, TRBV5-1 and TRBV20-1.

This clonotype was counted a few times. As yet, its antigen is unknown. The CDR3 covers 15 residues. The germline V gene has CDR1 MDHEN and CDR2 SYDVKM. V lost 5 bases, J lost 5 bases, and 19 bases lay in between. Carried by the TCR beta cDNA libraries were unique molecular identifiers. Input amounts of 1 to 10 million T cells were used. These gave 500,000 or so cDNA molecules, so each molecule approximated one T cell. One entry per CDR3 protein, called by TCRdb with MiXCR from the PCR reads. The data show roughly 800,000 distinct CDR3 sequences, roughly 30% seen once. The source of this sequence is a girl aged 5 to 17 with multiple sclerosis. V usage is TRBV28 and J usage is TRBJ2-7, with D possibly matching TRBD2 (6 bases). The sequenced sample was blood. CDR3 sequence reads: CASSGAAGLFHEQYF. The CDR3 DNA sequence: TGTGCCAGCAGTGGGGCTGCGGGATTATTTCACGAGCAGTACTTC.